Listed here is a single T cell receptor (beta chain). Antigen specificity is unknown. These data are taken from a study of OX40 agonist ivuxolimab in advanced cancers. Background on the study: There were three patients with partial responses, one having hepatocellular carcinoma and two cutaneous melanoma. General observations from the study: Researchers report that CD8+ T cells had, on average, more expanded clones than CD4+.

This CDR3 spans 12 amino acids. Germline V lookup: CDR1 SQVTM, CDR2 ANQGSEA. V was pared by 1 base and J by 7 bases, with 8 bases between. Sequencing used immunoSEQ multiplex PCR; TCRdb keeps in-frame clones, though not all of them. Counted here are 50,000 to 65,000 clones, 81% occurring once; the ten biggest clones make up about 0.69%. It was autoimmune disease history or systemic immunosuppression that excluded patients. The rearrangement uses TRBV29-1 and TRBJ2-1; D is perhaps TRBD1 (5 bases). The receptor was isolated from an adult with an advanced solid tumor such as melanoma, head and neck, liver or kidney cancer. Here the sequenced sample was CD4+ or CD8+ T cells sorted from blood, taken in a trial of the OX40 agonist ivuxolimab. In DNA form, the CDR3 reads TGCAGCGTTGAAGGGACAAGTAATGAGCAGTTCTTC. Translation: CSVEGTSNEQFF.